The following is a T cell receptor beta chain sequence with its context. Its antigen is unknown. The data were produced by immunoSEQ multiplex PCR, yet TCRdb's version contains in-frame clones alone and is incomplete. Of about 50,000 clones in the sample, around nine tenths are singletons; the top ten hold around 16%. Looked up from germline, CDR1 is LGHNA and CDR2 is YSLEER. This CDR3 is built from 16 residues. Trimming removed 0 bases at V and 2 bases at J, with 14 bases between. Recipients received nonmyeloablative bone marrow transplants from related graft donors, with transient mixed chimerism. CD4+CD25+CD127- Tregs, CD4+CD25- non-Tregs, CD4 and CD8 cells were sorted. This record belongs to a study of Tregs in tolerant kidney transplant recipients. Notes on the study in general: Tregs expanded with activated donor B cells seemed most donor-specific. Changing PCR primers prevented nucleotide comparison between some patients' samples. Validation in larger populations is needed because few patients were studied.

The chain links TRBV4-3 to TRBJ2-7; D unclear. This sequence originates from a human patient who received a combined kidney and bone marrow transplant. The graft donor may have given rise to some T cells. The sequencing used CD8+ T cells from blood (PBMCs), collected 12 months after the transplant. CDR3 sequence (DNA): TGCGCCAGCAGCCAAGATGAGGTAGGCAGTACCTACGAGCAGTACTTC. It yields the protein CASSQDEVGSTYEQYF.